What follows is one T cell receptor (beta chain) and its context. The antigen is unknown. Time point in this sample: healthy volunteer bleed at 2 weeks. Unfractionated whole blood yielded total RNA. This entry comes from a study of human T cells and chemical hapten exposure. Turning to the study itself: Variation in per-sample TCR yields came mainly from small pooled library volume differences.

Individual cDNA molecules each carried unique molecular identifiers attached by the library. Original processing notes: Sample TCR counts, which ranged from roughly 23,224 to 750,000, had a median of about 100,000. TCRdb redid the calling of the RACE reads with MiXCR, one entry per CDR3 protein. The V and J calls shown here were made by TCRdb, not taken from the authors' results. The top ten hold roughly 1.8% of the sample, which has 130,000 or so distinct CDR3 sequences, approximately 9.1% seen once. Broader study findings: DPC sensitization left the count of TCRs above 1 in 1000 unchanged.

The sequence derives from a male donor in good health. Some clones in this sample may be carry-over from other donors' samples. Sequencing was carried out using whole blood.

CDR3 bases: TGTGCCAGCAGCTACCGACAGGGTGGCTACGAGCAGTACTTC. It encodes CASSYRQGGYEQYF. This sequence joins TRBV7-2 and TRBJ2-7; 7 nucleotides agree with TRBD1. The CDR3 is 14 amino acids. CDR1 is SGHTA, CDR2 FQGNSA, per germline. The junction had 6 bases not matched to a gene; V was cut back by 4 bases and J by 3 bases. Filled out from reference TRBV7-2 and TRBJ2-7, the complete variable domain reads GAGVSQSPSNKVTEKGKDVELRCDPISGHTALYWYRQSLGQGLEFLIYFQGNSAPDKSGLPSDRFSAERTGGSVSTLTIQRTQQEDSAVYLCASSYRQGGYEQYFGPGTRLTVT.